This TCR beta chain derives from a study of post-analysis software for immune sequencing data. Overall study findings and caveats: Patients with multiple sclerosis recorded significantly lower normalized Chao1 diversity than controls, the study found. TRBV segments more frequent in patients than in controls numbered a few and included TRBV5-6, TRBV5-1 and TRBV20-1.

Germline V gene lookup returns CDR1 MNHNY and CDR2 SVGAGI (reference sequence). This CDR3 contains 12 residues. V was clipped by 3 bases and J by 6 bases, with 6 bases between them. This clonotype was counted only a few times. Its antigen is undetermined. Presence of unique molecular identifiers characterized the TCR beta cDNA libraries. MiXCR, applied by TCRdb to the PCR reads, yields one record per CDR3 protein. The table shows around 400,000 distinct CDR3 sequences, with 30% to 40% occurring only once. The chain links TRBV6-6 to TRBJ2-1; D not certain. The TCR was taken from a girl under 10 years old with multiple sclerosis. Sequenced sample: blood. The CDR3 sequence: CASSYTGNEQFF. The CDR3 DNA reads TGTGCCAGCAGTTATACCGGCAATGAGCAGTTCTTC.